Shown below are 29 T cell receptor beta chains from a single sample sequenced in a study of blood T cell repertoires in COVID-19. The data were produced by immunoSEQ multiplex PCR, yet TCRdb's version contains in-frame clones alone and is incomplete. The sample shows some 370,000 clones, roughly 80% of them seen only once. The sample was PBMCs or T cells enriched from blood (not recorded which). The receptors were gathered from a woman aged 50 to 65 who had recovered from COVID-19.

The rearrangement links TRBV7-2 to TRBJ2-3; 11 nucleotides line up with TRBD2. V lost 7 bases to trimming and J lost 2 bases; unmatched junction nucleotides: 8. Germline-derived CDR1 and CDR2 are SGHTA and FQGNSA. The CDR3 sequence is 16 residues long. CDR3 coding DNA: TGTGCCAGCACCAAACTAGCGGGGGACCTCACAGATACGCAGTATTTT. Protein sequence: CASTKLAGDLTDTQYF.

The chain couples TRBV11-2 to TRBJ2-1; D is perhaps TRBD2 (5 bases). The germline V gene encodes CDR1 SGHAT and CDR2 FQNNGV. The V gene lost 4 bases and the J gene lost 7 bases, with 14 bases spanning the gap. CDR3 length equals 14 residues. CDR3 sequence: CASSSHRGGNEQFF. Here the CDR3 DNA reads TGTGCCAGCAGCTCCCACCGGGGTGGTAATGAGCAGTTCTTC.

Concerning this clone itself: The junction departs from germline at one end; a sequencing error may be responsible. The chain has TRBV30 and TRBJ1-2; the D is unclear. The CDR3 contains 13 residues. CDR1 is GTSNPN and CDR2 is SVGIG in the germline V gene (reference sequence). As DNA, the CDR3 is TGTGCCGGGAGCCGGGAGCCCGTCTATGGCTACACCTTC. It yields the protein CAGSREPVYGYTF.

This clone was counted a single time. The V and J genes are TRBV18 and TRBJ1-2; a possible D gene is TRBD1 (5 bases). The length of the CDR3 is 15 residues. Trimming removed 3 bases from V and 0 bases from J, with 11 bases in between. The germline gives CDR1 KGHSH, CDR2 LQKENI. The CDR3 here is CASSPKTAPNYGYTF. For the CDR3, the DNA is TGTGCCAGCTCACCCAAGACAGCTCCTAACTATGGCTACACCTTC.

In this sample, this clone turned up a few times. Other DNA sequences in this specimen translate into the identical CDR3. This chain uses TRBV6-5 with TRBJ2-7, with D possibly being TRBD2 (6 bases). Trimming removed 0 bases at V and 3 bases at J, with 9 bases between. Germline CDR1 is MNHEY and CDR2 is SVGAGI. CDR3 length: 14 residues. CDR3 sequence: CASSYSRGGYEQYF. In nucleotides, the CDR3 is TGTGCCAGCAGTTACTCGCGGGGCGGCTACGAGCAGTACTTC.

The V and J genes are TRBV2 and TRBJ1-4, with TRBD1 matching over 8 bases. The junction had 4 bases not matched to a gene; V was cut back by 7 bases and J by 3 bases. This CDR3 spans 14 amino acids. CDR1 and CDR2 (germline): SNHLY, FYNNEI. CDR3 DNA sequence: TGTGCCAGCATCGAACAGGGGGCTAATGAAAAACTGTTTTTT. Translation gives CASIEQGANEKLFF.

As to this clone: A read error may produce the germline difference seen at one junction end. This chain uses TRBV5-8 with TRBJ2-5, with D tentatively TRBD1 (6 bases). CDR3 length: 13 residues. Germline V lookup: CDR1 SGHTS, CDR2 YDEGEE. CDR3 nucleotides: TGTGCCAGCAGCTTCGGGACATTAGAGGCCCAGTACTTC. Translated, it gives CASSFGTLEAQYF.

The sample holds a few counts of this clone. The chain joins TRBV29-1 to TRBJ1-2; D might be TRBD1 (5 bases). Trimming took 6 bases from V and 3 from J, leaving 17 bases between them. This CDR3 comprises 14 residues. CDR1 SQVTM and CDR2 ANQGSEA come from the germline V gene. The CDR3 DNA follows: TGCAGCGTCGGGGGTGTGGACGGAGACTATGGCTACACCTTC. This sequence encodes CSVGGVDGDYGYTF.

V gene TRBV12-3 or TRBV12-4 combines with J gene TRBJ1-1; 8 positions match TRBD1. V lost 7 bases, J lost 4 bases, and 5 bases stayed unmatched. There are 13 residues in the CDR3. The DNA of the CDR3 is TGTGCCAGCACAATGACAGGGGTCACTGAAGCTTTCTTT. Its protein is CASTMTGVTEAFF.

This clone was observed a single time. The chain links TRBV4-1 to TRBJ1-6; 10 bases align to TRBD1. V shed 3 bases and J 10 bases; nucleotides not matched to a gene: 12. The CDR3 spans 17 residues. CDR1 is MGHRA and CDR2 is YSYEKL in the germline V gene. The CDR3 spells CASSHFPRDRGGSPLHF. As DNA, the CDR3 is TGCGCCAGCAGCCATTTTCCCCGGGACAGGGGAGGATCACCCCTCCACTTT.

The genes are TRBV7-6 and TRBJ1-4; TRBD1 aligns across 7 bases. V lost 2 bases and J lost 8; bases outside the gene matches: 17. CDR3 size: 18 residues. Germline V CDR1 and CDR2: SGHVS, FNYEAQ. CDR3 in amino acids: CASSLRPPAGGFKEKLFF. DNA of the CDR3: TGTGCCAGCAGCTTACGCCCTCCGGCAGGGGGATTCAAAGAAAAACTGTTTTTT.

This clone was seen just once. The chain has TRBV30 and TRBJ2-5; 9 nucleotides match TRBD2. J lost 3 bases, V lost 7 bases, and 9 bases had no gene match. The CDR3 has 14 amino acids. Germline V CDR1 and CDR2: GTSNPN, SVGIG (reference sequence). CDR3 DNA: TGTGCCTCAATCACAGCGGGGGGTAAAGAGACCCAGTACTTC. Its translation is CASITAGGKETQYF.

The genes are TRBV25-1 and TRBJ1-5; maybe TRBD1 (6 bases). This CDR3 has 14 amino acids. V was trimmed by 8 bases and J by 0 bases, leaving 11 bases between them. From germline, CDR1 is MGHDK and CDR2 SYGVNS. The CDR3: CASGGGPSNQPQHF. In DNA, the CDR3 is TGTGCCAGCGGGGGGGGGCCTAGCAATCAGCCCCAGCATTTT.

V gene TRBV30 combines with J gene TRBJ1-6; a weak D match, TRBD1 (6 bases). CDR3 length equals 16 residues. Per germline, CDR1 GTSNPN and CDR2 SVGIG (reference sequence). V was clipped by 5 bases and J by 4 bases, with 18 bases between them. CDR3 in DNA: TGTGCCTGGGGTCCCGGGACATCTGTATATAATTCACCCCTCCACTTT. Its protein is CAWGPGTSVYNSPLHF.

The chain is built from TRBV18 and TRBJ1-1; 8 bases agree with TRBD1. V trimming: 1 base; J trimming: 1 base; junction bases outside the gene matches: 2. CDR1 is KGHSH and CDR2 is LQKENI in the germline V gene. This CDR3 has 15 residues. Written as DNA, the CDR3 is TGTGCCAGCTCACCACGGACAGGGACGAACACTGAAGCTTTCTTT. Translated, it gives CASSPRTGTNTEAFF.

V is TRBV2 and J is TRBJ1-5; 12 bases line up with TRBD1. The CDR3 sequence is 15 residues long. Germline CDR1 is SNHLY and CDR2 is FYNNEI. Trimming at V came to 6 bases and at J to 1 base, leaving 1 base not matched to a gene. CDR3 sequence (DNA): TGTGCCAGCAGGGGGACAGGGGGCAGCAATCAGCCCCAGCATTTT. It is translated as CASRGTGGSNQPQHF.

The rearrangement joins TRBV7-2 to TRBJ1-2; 8 bases line up with TRBD1. Germline values: CDR1 SGHTA, CDR2 FQGNSA. The CDR3 contains 16 residues. V was clipped by 5 bases and J by 3 bases; unmatched bases: 11. CDR3 protein: CASSIGGATGDYGYTF. The CDR3 DNA sequence: TGTGCCAGCAGCATAGGGGGGGCGACAGGGGACTATGGCTACACCTTC. Based on the CDR3 plus reference TRBV7-2 and TRBJ1-2, the full variable domain is GAGVSQSPSNKVTEKGKDVELRCDPISGHTALYWYRQSLGQGLEFLIYFQGNSAPDKSGLPSDRFSAERTGGSVSTLTIQRTQQEDSAVYLCASSIGGATGDYGYTFGSGTRLTVV.

V and J are TRBV7-9 and TRBJ2-5; D gene unclear. The CDR3 has 14 amino acids. CDR1 and CDR2 from the germline V gene are SEHNR and FQNEAQ (reference sequence). The V end lost 5 bases, the J end lost 4 bases, and 14 bases lay between the germline ends. This CDR3 reads CASSPSGSRETQYF. For the CDR3, the DNA is TGTGCCAGCAGCCCCTCCGGGTCCCGAGAGACCCAGTACTTC. The full variable domain, its missing parts supplied by reference TRBV7-9 and TRBJ2-5, is DTGVSQNPRHKITKRGQNVTFRCDPISEHNRLYWYRQTLGQGPEFLTYFQNEAQLEKSRLLSDRFSAERPKGSFSTLEIQRTEQGDSAMYLCASSPSGSRETQYFGPGTRLLVL.

This chain connects TRBV25-1 to TRBJ1-2; D is unclear. V was pared by 8 bases and J by 1 base, with 8 bases between. Germline-derived CDR1 and CDR2 are MGHDK and SYGVNS. The CDR3 spans 12 residues. CDR3 in amino acids: CASEEVNYGYTF. In DNA, the CDR3 is TGTGCCAGCGAGGAGGTTAACTATGGCTACACCTTC.

The V and J genes are TRBV2 and TRBJ1-2; D may be TRBD1 (5 bases). This CDR3 is 16 amino acids long. Trimming left V 0 bases short and J 0 bases short, with 11 bases between. The germline V gene has CDR1 SNHLY and CDR2 FYNNEI. CDR3 protein: CASSEAWGRANYGYTF. The CDR3, as DNA: TGTGCCAGCAGTGAAGCGTGGGGCCGCGCTAACTATGGCTACACCTTC. The whole variable domain, filled in from reference TRBV2 and TRBJ1-2, reads EPEVTQTPSHQVTQMGQEVILRCVPISNHLYFYWYRQILGQKVEFLVSFYNNEISEKSEIFDDQFSVERPDGSNFTLKIRSTKLEDSAMYFCASSEAWGRANYGYTFGSGTRLTVV.

CDR3 amino acids: CASSSRLAGDTGELFF. CDR3 sequence (DNA): TGTGCCAGCAGCTCCAGACTAGCGGGAGACACCGGGGAGCTGTTTTTT. The gene calls are TRBV7-2 and TRBJ2-2, with TRBD2 matching 12 bases. The CDR3 is 16 amino acids. The ends lost 4 bases at V and 3 bases at J; junction bases unmatched: 3. Looked up from germline, CDR1 is SGHTA and CDR2 is FQGNSA.

The chain links TRBV9 to TRBJ1-3, with 8 bases fitting TRBD1. Germline loops: CDR1 SGDLS, CDR2 YYNGEE. The CDR3 consists of 16 residues. V lost 0 bases and J lost 3; bases outside the gene matches: 5. The CDR3 region has the DNA TGTGCCAGCAGCGTAGAAGGACAGGGTTTTGGAAACACCATATATTTT. This encodes CASSVEGQGFGNTIYF.

This clone was seen only once. The chain joins TRBV29-1 to TRBJ2-1; 7 bases match TRBD2. CDR3 length: 14 amino acids. J was trimmed by 4 bases and V by 4 bases; bases with no gene match: 7. CDR1 SQVTM and CDR2 ANQGSEA come from the germline V gene. CDR3 amino acids: CSVVSLADYNEQFF. Here the CDR3 DNA reads TGCAGCGTTGTCTCTCTAGCGGATTACAATGAGCAGTTCTTC.

This clone was picked up a small number of times. V and J are TRBV19 and TRBJ2-7; 7 positions match TRBD1. Germline CDR1 LNHDA, CDR2 SQIVND (reference sequence). There are 14 residues in the CDR3. The V and J ends lost 6 bases and 0 bases, in that order; junction bases with no gene match: 5. The CDR3 nucleotides read TGTGCCAGTAGGCTCCGGGACAGCTCCTACGAGCAGTACTTC. This encodes CASRLRDSSYEQYF.

This chain connects TRBV4-3 to TRBJ1-2; possible D gene TRBD1, 6 bases. This CDR3 is built from 16 residues. V lost 6 bases, J lost 5 bases, and 22 bases lay in between. Germline CDR1 is LGHNA and CDR2 is YSLEER. The CDR3 region has the DNA TGCGCCAGCAGTCGCGAATTTCCCGGGACACAATATGGCTACACCTTC. Protein product: CASSREFPGTQYGYTF.

J is TRBJ1-1 and V is TRBV5-1; possible D gene TRBD1, 5 bases. Germline loops: CDR1 SGHRS, CDR2 YFSETQ. Trimming removed 4 bases at V and 0 bases at J, with 13 bases between. The CDR3 runs 15 residues. The CDR3 sequence: CASSPAGGVNTEAFF. CDR3 DNA sequence: TGCGCCAGCAGCCCCGCTGGGGGGGTGAACACTGAAGCTTTCTTT.

The chain combines TRBV19 with TRBJ1-3; no reliable D call. From germline, CDR1 is LNHDA and CDR2 SQIVND (reference sequence). Trimming took off 3 bases at V and 0 bases at J, with 9 bases between the two ends. This CDR3 spans 15 amino acids. This chain's CDR3 is CASSMLGSSGNTIYF. For the CDR3, the DNA is TGTGCCAGTAGTATGCTCGGGAGCTCTGGAAACACCATATATTTT.

J is TRBJ1-1 and V is TRBV2; unclear D gene. Per the germline V gene, CDR1 is SNHLY and CDR2 is FYNNEI. The CDR3 consists of 12 residues. The V gene lost 7 bases and the J gene lost 7 bases, with 13 bases spanning the gap. CDR3 nucleotide sequence: TGTGCCAGCATGACCGGAGATTTTGAAGCTTTCTTT. Its protein is CASMTGDFEAFF.

This clone was counted only a few times. The chain links TRBV27 to TRBJ1-1, with a weak D call TRBD1 (5 bases). The CDR3 contains 13 residues. The germline V gene has CDR1 MNHEY and CDR2 SMNVEV (reference sequence). Trimming took off 7 bases at V and 1 base at J, with 10 bases between the two ends. The CDR3 coding sequence is TGTGCCAGCACAGGGCTGGGGAACACTGAAGCTTTCTTT. Its translation: CASTGLGNTEAFF.